The sequence of this T cell receptor beta chain was determined in a study of cytomegalovirus exposure and HLA in healthy donors. Study outcomes and limitations: As a later analysis showed, a missense DCLRE1C variant was linked to trimming of TCR beta V- and J-genes.

The V end was cut by 6 bases, the J end by 1 base, with 19 bases between. The CDR3 length is 18 residues. Germline CDR1 is MDHEN and CDR2 is SYDVKM. Points on this clone: As yet, its antigen is unknown.

PCR was performed using 60 Vbeta and 13 Jbeta primers. The repertoire was sequenced with immunoSEQ multiplex PCR; TCRdb's copy has only in-frame clones and lacks some. The sample holds some 150,000 clones; over 75% are singletons and the top ten take around 6.1%. The donors, nominally healthy at sampling, likely had unrecorded immune exposures. Source material: PBMCs. The chain has TRBV28 and TRBJ2-6; perhaps TRBD1 as D (5 bases). This sequence originates from a young man in good health and CMV-seropositive. The CDR3, as DNA: TGTGCCAGCAGGAACAAGCTCCGCCCAGGGTCTGGGGCCAACGTCCTGACTTTC. Its protein product is CASRNKLRPGSGANVLTF.